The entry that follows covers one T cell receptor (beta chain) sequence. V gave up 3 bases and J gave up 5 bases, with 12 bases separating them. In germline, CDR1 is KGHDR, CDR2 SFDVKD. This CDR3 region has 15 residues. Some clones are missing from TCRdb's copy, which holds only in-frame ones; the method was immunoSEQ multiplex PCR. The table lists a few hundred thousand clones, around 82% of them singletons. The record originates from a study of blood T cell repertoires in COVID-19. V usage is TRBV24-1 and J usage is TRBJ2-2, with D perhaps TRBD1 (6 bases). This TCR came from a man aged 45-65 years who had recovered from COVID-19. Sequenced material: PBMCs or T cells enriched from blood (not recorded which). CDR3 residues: CATSDPQGPTGELFF. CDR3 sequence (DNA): TGTGCCACCAGTGATCCGCAGGGGCCAACCGGGGAGCTGTTTTTT.